The entry below gives a single T cell receptor (beta chain) sequence along with its context. The antigen is unknown. This record comes from a study of cytomegalovirus exposure and HLA in healthy donors. Study-wide results and limits: The authors assumed roughly uniform sequencing depth across donors for presence/absence analyses. According to an earlier analysis, most TCR beta V segments yielded productive rearrangements about 87% or about 30% of the time.

PCR was performed using 60 Vbeta and 13 Jbeta primers. Clones were sequenced by immunoSEQ multiplex PCR, and TCRdb holds only the in-frame ones, with some missing. The repertoire includes 150,000 to 250,000 clones, roughly four fifths of them detected once, and under 2% sits in the top ten. This CDR3 has 16 amino acids. Germline CDR1 SEHNR, CDR2 FQNEAQ (reference sequence). V lost 5 bases, J lost 0 bases, and 15 bases lay in between. V is TRBV7-9 and J is TRBJ2-3; tentatively, D is TRBD1 (5 bases). The sequenced sample was PBMCs. The clonotype was recovered from a man between 25 and 39 years old in good health and CMV-seronegative. The CDR3 DNA reads TGTGCCAGCAGCGCTAGACAGTTTTCTAGCACAGATACGCAGTATTTT. Protein: CASSARQFSSTDTQYF.